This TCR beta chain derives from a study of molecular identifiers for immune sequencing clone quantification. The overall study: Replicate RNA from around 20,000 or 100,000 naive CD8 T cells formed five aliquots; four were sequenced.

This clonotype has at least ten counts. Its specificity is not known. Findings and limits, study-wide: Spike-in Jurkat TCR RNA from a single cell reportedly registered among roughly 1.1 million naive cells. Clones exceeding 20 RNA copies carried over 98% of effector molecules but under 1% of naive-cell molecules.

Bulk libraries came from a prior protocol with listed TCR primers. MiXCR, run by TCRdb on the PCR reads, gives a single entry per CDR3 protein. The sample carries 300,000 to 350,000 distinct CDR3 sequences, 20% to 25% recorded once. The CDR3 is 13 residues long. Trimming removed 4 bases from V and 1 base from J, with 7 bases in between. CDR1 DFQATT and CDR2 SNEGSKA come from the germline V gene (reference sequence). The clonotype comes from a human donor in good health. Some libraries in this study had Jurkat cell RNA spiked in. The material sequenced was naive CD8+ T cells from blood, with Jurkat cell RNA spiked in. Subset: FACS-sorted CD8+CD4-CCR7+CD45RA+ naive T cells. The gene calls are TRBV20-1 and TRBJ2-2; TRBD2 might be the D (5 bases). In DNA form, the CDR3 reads TGCAGTGCTAAGGAGGTGAACACCGGGGAGCTGTTTTTT. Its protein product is CSAKEVNTGELFF.